Reported below is one T cell receptor (beta chain). The sample originates from a study of cytomegalovirus exposure and HLA in healthy donors. As for the study in general: Falling in the Caucasian-associated ancestry cluster were 80% to 90% of around 370 genotyped donors.

The donors comprised healthy bone marrow donors. The primer mix had 60 Vbeta and 13 Jbeta primers. The repertoire was sequenced with immunoSEQ multiplex PCR; TCRdb's copy has only in-frame clones and lacks some. The sample lists roughly 140,000 clones, 75% to 80% occurring once. The CDR3 has 13 amino acids. Germline CDR1 and CDR2: SGHVS and FQNEAQ. After removal of 3 bases from V and 6 bases from J, the junction contained 3 bases not matched to a gene. The sample taken for sequencing was PBMCs. The receptor comes from a male donor in good health and CMV-seronegative. V is TRBV7-8 and J is TRBJ1-1; 8 positions match TRBD1. The CDR3, as DNA: TGTGCCAGCAGCTTCCAGGGGGCCCCTGAAGCTTTCTTT. Its translation: CASSFQGAPEAFF.